Given below is one T cell receptor (beta chain) in context. TCRdb's table, derived via immunoSEQ multiplex PCR, lists solely in-frame clones and lacks some. The sample has around 200,000 clones, 85% to 90% seen once. This specimen comes from a study of blood T cell repertoires in COVID-19. The germline V gene encodes CDR1 SGHRS and CDR2 YFSETQ. Losses at the gene ends were 3 bases for V and 3 bases for J; bases not matched to a gene: 2. The CDR3 covers 14 residues. The sequence came from a man aged 18 to 30 with active or convalescent COVID-19. The specimen sequenced was peripheral blood. This rearrangement joins TRBV5-1 to TRBJ1-1; TRBD1 matches 10 bases. The CDR3 is CASSWDRGDTEAFF. The CDR3 coding sequence is TGCGCCAGCAGCTGGGACAGGGGTGACACTGAAGCTTTCTTT.